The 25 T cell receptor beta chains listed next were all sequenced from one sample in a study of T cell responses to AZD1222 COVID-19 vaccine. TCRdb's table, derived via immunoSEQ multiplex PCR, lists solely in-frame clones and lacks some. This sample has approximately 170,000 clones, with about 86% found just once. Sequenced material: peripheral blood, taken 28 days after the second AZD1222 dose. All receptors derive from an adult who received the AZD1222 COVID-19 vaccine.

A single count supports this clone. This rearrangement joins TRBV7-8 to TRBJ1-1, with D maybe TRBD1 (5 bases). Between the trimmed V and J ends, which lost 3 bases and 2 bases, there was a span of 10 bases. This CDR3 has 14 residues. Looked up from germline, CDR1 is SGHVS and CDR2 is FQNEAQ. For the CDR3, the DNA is TGTGCCAGCAGCTTCTGGGGGGGAAACACTGAAGCTTTCTTT. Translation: CASSFWGGNTEAFF.

CDR3: CASSETGRSGQYF. CDR3 sequence (DNA): TGTGCCAGCAGTGAAACCGGTCGGTCCGGGCAGTACTTC. The V gene is TRBV6-1, the J gene TRBJ2-7; D remains ambiguous. Germline V gene lookup returns CDR1 MNHNS and CDR2 SASEGT. The V and J ends lost 2 bases and 9 bases respectively, with 14 bases between them. The CDR3 is made up of 13 amino acids.

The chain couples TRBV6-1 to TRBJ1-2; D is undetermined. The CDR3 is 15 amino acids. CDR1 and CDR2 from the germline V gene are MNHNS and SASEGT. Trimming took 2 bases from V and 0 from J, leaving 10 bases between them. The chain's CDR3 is CASSEMAEANYGYTF. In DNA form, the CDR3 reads TGTGCCAGCAGTGAAATGGCAGAAGCTAACTATGGCTACACCTTC.

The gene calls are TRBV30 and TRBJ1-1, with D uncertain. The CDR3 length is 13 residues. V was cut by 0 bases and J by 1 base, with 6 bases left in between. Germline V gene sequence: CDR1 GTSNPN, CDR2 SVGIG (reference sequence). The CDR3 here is CAWSVVRNTEAFF. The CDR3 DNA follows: TGTGCCTGGAGTGTAGTCAGGAACACTGAAGCTTTCTTT.

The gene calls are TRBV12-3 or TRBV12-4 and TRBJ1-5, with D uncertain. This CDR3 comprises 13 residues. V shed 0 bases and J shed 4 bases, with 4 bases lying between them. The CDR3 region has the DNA TGTGCCAGCAGTTTAGCGGGGAATCAGCCCCAGCATTTT. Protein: CASSLAGNQPQHF.

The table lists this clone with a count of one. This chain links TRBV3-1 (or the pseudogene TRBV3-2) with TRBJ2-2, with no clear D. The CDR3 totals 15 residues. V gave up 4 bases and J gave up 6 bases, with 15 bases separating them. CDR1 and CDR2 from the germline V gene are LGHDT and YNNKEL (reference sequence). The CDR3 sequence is CASSRLSINAGELFF. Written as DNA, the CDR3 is TGTGCCAGCAGCCGGCTCTCGATTAACGCCGGGGAGCTGTTTTTT.

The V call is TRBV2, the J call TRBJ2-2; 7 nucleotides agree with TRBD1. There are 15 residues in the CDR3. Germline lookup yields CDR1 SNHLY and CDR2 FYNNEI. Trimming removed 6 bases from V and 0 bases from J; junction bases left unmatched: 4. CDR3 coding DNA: TGTGCCAGCAGAACACAGGGGACGAACACCGGGGAGCTGTTTTTT. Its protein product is CASRTQGTNTGELFF.

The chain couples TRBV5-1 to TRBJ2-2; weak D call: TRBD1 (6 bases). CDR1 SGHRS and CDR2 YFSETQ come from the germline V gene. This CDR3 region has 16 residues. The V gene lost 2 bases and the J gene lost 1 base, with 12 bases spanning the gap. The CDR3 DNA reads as TGCGCCAGCAGCTTATCCACAGGGATGAACACCGGGGAGCTGTTTTTT. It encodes CASSLSTGMNTGELFF.

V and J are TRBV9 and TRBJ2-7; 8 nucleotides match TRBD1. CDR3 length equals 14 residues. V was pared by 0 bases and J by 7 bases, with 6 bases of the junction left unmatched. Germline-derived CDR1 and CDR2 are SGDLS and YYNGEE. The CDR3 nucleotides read TGTGCCAGCAGCGTAGTGGACGGGACAGGAGAGCAGTACTTC. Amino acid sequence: CASSVVDGTGEQYF. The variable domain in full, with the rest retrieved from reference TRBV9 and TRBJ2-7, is DSGVTQTPKHLITATGQRVTLRCSPRSGDLSVYWYQQSLDQGLQFLIQYYNGEERAKGNILERFSAQQFPDLHSELNLSSLELGDSALYFCASSVVDGTGEQYFGPGTRLTVT.

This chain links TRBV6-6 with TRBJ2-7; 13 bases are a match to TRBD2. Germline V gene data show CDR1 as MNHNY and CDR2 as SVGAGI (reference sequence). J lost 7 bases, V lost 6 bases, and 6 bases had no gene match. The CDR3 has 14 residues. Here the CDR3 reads CASRTGLAGREQYF. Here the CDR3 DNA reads TGTGCCAGCAGGACGGGACTAGCGGGGCGGGAGCAGTACTTC.

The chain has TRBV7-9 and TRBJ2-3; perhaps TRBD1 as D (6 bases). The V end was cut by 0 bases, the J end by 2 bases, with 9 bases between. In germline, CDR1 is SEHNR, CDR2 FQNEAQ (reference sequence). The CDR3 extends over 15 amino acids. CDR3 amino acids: CASSLAGQTTDTQYF. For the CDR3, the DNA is TGTGCCAGCAGCTTAGCCGGACAGACCACAGATACGCAGTATTTT.

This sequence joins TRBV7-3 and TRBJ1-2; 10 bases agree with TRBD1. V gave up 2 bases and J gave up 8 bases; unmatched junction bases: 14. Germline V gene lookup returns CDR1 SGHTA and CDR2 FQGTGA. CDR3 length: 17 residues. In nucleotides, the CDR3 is TGTGCCAGCAGCTTAGGGCCCCAGGGACAGGGGTTAGAGGGCTACACCTTC. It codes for CASSLGPQGQGLEGYTF.

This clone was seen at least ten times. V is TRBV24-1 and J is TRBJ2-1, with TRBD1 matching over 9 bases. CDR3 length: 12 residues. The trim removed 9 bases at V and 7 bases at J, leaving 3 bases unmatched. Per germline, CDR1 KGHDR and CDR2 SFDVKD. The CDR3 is CATGTGNNEQFF. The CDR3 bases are TGTGCCACCGGGACAGGGAATAATGAGCAGTTCTTC.

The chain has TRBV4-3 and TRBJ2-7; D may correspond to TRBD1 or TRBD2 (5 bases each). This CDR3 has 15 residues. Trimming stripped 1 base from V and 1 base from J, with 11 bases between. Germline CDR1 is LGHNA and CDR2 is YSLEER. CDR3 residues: CASSQGGALSYEQYF. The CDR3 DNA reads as TGCGCCAGCAGCCAAGGAGGGGCGCTATCCTACGAGCAGTACTTC.

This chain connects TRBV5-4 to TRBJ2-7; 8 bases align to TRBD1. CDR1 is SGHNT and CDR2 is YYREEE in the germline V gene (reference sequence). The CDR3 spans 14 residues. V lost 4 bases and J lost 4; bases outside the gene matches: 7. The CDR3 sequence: CASSVGQGKYEQYF. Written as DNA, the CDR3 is TGTGCCAGCAGCGTAGGACAGGGAAAGTACGAGCAGTACTTC.

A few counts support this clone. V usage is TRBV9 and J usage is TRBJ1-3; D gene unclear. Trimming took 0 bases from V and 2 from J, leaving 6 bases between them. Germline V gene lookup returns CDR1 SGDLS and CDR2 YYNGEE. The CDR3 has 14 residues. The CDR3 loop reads CASSVERAGNTIYF. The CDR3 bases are TGTGCCAGCAGCGTAGAAAGGGCTGGAAACACCATATATTTT.

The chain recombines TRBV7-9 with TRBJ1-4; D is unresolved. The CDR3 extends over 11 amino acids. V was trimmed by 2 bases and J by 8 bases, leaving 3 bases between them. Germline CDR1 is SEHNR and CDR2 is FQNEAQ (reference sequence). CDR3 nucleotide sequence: TGTGCCAGCAGCTTATCCGAAAAACTGTTTTTT. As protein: CASSLSEKLFF.

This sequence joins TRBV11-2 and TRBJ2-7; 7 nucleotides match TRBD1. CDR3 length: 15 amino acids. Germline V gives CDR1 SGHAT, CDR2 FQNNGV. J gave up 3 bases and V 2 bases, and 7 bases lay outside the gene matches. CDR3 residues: CASSLSRTGLYEQYF. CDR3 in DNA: TGTGCCAGCAGCTTATCTAGGACAGGTCTCTACGAGCAGTACTTC.

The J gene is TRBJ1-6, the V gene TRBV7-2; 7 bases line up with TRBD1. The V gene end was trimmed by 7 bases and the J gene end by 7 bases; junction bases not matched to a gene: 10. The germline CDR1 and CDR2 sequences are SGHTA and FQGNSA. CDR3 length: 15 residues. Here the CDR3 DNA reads TGTGCCAGCACCCTCCAGACAGGGACGAATTCACCCCTCCACTTT. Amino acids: CASTLQTGTNSPLHF.

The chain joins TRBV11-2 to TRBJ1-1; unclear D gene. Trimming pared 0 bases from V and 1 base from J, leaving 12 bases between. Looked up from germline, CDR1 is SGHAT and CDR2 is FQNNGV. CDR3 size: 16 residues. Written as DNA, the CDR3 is TGTGCCAGCAGCTTAGAATTTGGAACAAAGAACACTGAAGCTTTCTTT. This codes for CASSLEFGTKNTEAFF.

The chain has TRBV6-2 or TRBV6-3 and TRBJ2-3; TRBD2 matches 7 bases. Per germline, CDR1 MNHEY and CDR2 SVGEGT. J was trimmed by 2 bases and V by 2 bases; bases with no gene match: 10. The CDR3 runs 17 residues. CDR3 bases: TGTGCCAGCAGTTACCCCCTGGGGGGGGAAAACACAGATACGCAGTATTTT. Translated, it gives CASSYPLGGENTDTQYF.

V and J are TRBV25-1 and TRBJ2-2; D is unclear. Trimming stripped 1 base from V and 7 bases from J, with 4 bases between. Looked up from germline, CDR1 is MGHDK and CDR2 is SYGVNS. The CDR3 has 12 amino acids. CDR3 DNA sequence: TGTGCCAGCAGTGAATTGGTCGGGGAGCTGTTTTTT. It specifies CASSELVGELFF.

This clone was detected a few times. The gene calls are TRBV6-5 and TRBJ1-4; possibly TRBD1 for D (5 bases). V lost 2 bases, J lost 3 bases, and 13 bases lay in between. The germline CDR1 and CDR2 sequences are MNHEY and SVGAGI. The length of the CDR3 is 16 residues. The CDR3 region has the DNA TGTGCCAGCAGTTACGAGGGGATGCGGGCTAATGAAAAACTGTTTTTT. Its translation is CASSYEGMRANEKLFF.

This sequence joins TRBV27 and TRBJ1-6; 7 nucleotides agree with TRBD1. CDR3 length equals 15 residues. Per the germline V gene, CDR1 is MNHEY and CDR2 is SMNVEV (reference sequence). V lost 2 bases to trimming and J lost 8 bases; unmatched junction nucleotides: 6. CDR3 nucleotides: TGTGCCAGCAGTTTAACTTACAGGGGTGATTCACCCCTCCACTTT. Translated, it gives CASSLTYRGDSPLHF.

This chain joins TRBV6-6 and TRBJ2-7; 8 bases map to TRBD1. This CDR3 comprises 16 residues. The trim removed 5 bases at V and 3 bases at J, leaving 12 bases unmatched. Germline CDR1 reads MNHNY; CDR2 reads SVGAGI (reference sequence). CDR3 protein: CASSIAVGQGLYEQYF. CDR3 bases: TGTGCCAGCAGTATAGCGGTCGGACAGGGACTCTACGAGCAGTACTTC.